The 2 T cell receptor beta chains reported below all come from one sample, sequenced in a study of CD4 T cells in relation to SARS-CoV-2 and coronaviruses (dated by TCRdb to about 2021). CD4+ T cells from unexposed donors were collected before the COVID-19 pandemic (2011-2018). After more than nine days of culture, CD4+ T cells were isolated with the EasySep CD4+ T cell isolation kit. The method behind the library was the immunoSEQ multiplex PCR assay. TCRdb stores this immuneACCESS table with in-frame sequences only. Part of the clones is absent; in the studies checked, under half of the shortfall reflects unresolved V genes, and no reason is known for the rest. Here the sample has roughly 10,000 clones; over 65% occur a single time. The ten largest account for 15% to 20% of the sample. For these receptors, no antigen is known. Sequences were obtained from CD4+ T cells from PBMCs, cultured in vitro. Source of these receptors: a human donor in good health.

This rearrangement joins TRBV11-2 to TRBJ2-3; perhaps TRBD2 as D (5 bases). CDR3 length: 13 amino acids. Trimming left V 2 bases short and J 6 bases short, with 9 bases between. From germline, CDR1 is SGHAT and CDR2 FQNNGV. The CDR3 is CASSLMSGDTQYF. The CDR3 DNA reads as TGTGCCAGCAGCTTAATGTCGGGGGATACGCAGTATTTT.

V gene TRBV10-3 combines with J gene TRBJ1-2; TRBD1 might be the D (6 bases). Looked up from germline, CDR1 is ENHRY and CDR2 is SYGVKD. V was pared by 4 bases and J by 7 bases, with 16 bases between. This CDR3 contains 14 residues. Here the CDR3 DNA reads TGTGCCATCAGTGTACAAGAGGGGGGCCGTGGCTACACCTTC. Its protein product is CAISVQEGGRGYTF.